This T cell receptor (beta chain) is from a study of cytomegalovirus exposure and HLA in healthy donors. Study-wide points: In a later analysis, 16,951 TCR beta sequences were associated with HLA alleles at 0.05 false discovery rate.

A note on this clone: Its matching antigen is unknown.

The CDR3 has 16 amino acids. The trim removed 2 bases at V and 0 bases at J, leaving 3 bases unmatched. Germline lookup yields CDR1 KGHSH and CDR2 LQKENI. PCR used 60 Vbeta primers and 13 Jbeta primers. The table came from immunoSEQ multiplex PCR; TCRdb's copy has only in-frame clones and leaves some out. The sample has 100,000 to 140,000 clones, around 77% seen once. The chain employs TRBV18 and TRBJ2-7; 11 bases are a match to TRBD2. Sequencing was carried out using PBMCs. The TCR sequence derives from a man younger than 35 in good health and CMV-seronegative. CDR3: CASSPTSGGSSYEQYF. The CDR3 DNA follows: TGTGCCAGCTCACCAACTAGCGGGGGAAGCTCCTACGAGCAGTACTTC.